A selection of T cell receptor beta chains follows, all from one sample in a study of sequential checkpoint blockade in melanoma. The data were produced by immunoSEQ multiplex PCR, yet TCRdb's version contains in-frame clones alone and is incomplete. The sample holds 8,000 to 10,000 clones, under 30% seen once. The sample here was tumor tissue (inferred from file names), taken from a patient given nivolumab and ipilimumab in sequence. Receptors were obtained from a human donor with melanoma. The CDR3 runs from the conserved cysteine through the conserved F or W. Fields, in order: clone size, J gene, D gene, V gene, CDR3 protein, CDR3 DNA. D genes are given only for firm matches. The size entry is marked missing in some rows and otherwise reads once, few, many or a size class.

clone size: .; J gene: TRBJ2-3; D gene: TRBD2; V gene: TRBV5-1; CDR3 protein: CASSLWTSGSSDTQYF; CDR3 DNA: TGCGCCAGCAGCCTCTGGACTAGCGGGAGTTCAGATACGCAGTATTTT
clone size: .; J gene: TRBJ1-6; D gene: TRBD1; V gene: TRBV19; CDR3 protein: CASSKDRGVRSPLHF; CDR3 DNA: TGTGCCAGTAGTAAGGACAGGGGTGTGCGTTCACCCCTCCACTTT
clone size: .; J gene: TRBJ2-6; D gene: TRBD1; V gene: TRBV6-8; CDR3 protein: CASRTRGQDLSGANVLTF; CDR3 DNA: TGTGCCAGCAGGACCCGGGGACAGGATCTATCTGGGGCCAACGTCCTGACTTTC
clone size: .; J gene: TRBJ1-3; D gene: .; V gene: TRBV19; CDR3 protein: CASIPRAGPRWSSGNTIYF; CDR3 DNA: TGTGCCAGTATCCCCCGGGCGGGGCCACGTTGGAGCTCTGGAAACACCATATATTTT
clone size: medium-sized; J gene: TRBJ1-5; D gene: TRBD1; V gene: TRBV11-3; CDR3 protein: CASSLGLGQGHQPQHF; CDR3 DNA: TGTGCCAGCAGCTTAGGCCTGGGACAGGGCCATCAGCCCCAGCATTTT
clone size: medium-sized; J gene: TRBJ1-1; D gene: .; V gene: TRBV11-3; CDR3 protein: CASSLVFERGTEAFF; CDR3 DNA: TGTGCCAGCAGCTTAGTCTTCGAGAGGGGGACTGAAGCTTTCTTT
clone size: .; J gene: TRBJ1-1; D gene: .; V gene: TRBV9; CDR3 protein: CASSSPRGQQDTEAFF; CDR3 DNA: TGTGCCAGCAGCTCTCCCCGTGGGCAGCAGGACACTGAAGCTTTCTTT
clone size: .; J gene: TRBJ1-4; D gene: TRBD1; V gene: TRBV23-1; CDR3 protein: CASSHSGRGRGGNEKLFF; CDR3 DNA: TGCGCCAGCAGTCACTCCGGCAGGGGGCGTGGGGGTAACGAAAAACTGTTTTTT
clone size: .; J gene: TRBJ1-4; D gene: .; V gene: TRBV19; CDR3 protein: CASTFGSGSDEKLFF; CDR3 DNA: TGTGCCAGTACCTTCGGCTCAGGGTCAGATGAAAAACTGTTTTTT
clone size: few; J gene: TRBJ2-7; D gene: TRBD1; V gene: TRBV25-1; CDR3 protein: CASSEGTGGGEQYF; CDR3 DNA: TGTGCCAGCAGTGAAGGGACAGGGGGCGGCGAGCAGTACTTC
clone size: .; J gene: TRBJ2-7; D gene: TRBD2; V gene: TRBV5-1; CDR3 protein: CASSTGLAGVSYEQYF; CDR3 DNA: TGCGCCAGCAGCACCGGACTAGCGGGAGTTTCATACGAGCAGTACTTC
clone size: many; J gene: TRBJ2-7; D gene: TRBD2; V gene: TRBV27; CDR3 protein: CASWTSGIYEQYF; CDR3 DNA: TGTGCCAGTTGGACTAGCGGTATCTACGAGCAGTACTTC
clone size: .; J gene: TRBJ2-1; D gene: .; V gene: TRBV19; CDR3 protein: CATHFGPEQFF; CDR3 DNA: TGTGCCACCCACTTTGGACCTGAGCAGTTCTTC
clone size: .; J gene: TRBJ2-7; D gene: .; V gene: TRBV15; CDR3 protein: CATSGGSGRRYEQYF; CDR3 DNA: TGTGCCACCAGCGGAGGGTCCGGACGGCGGTACGAGCAGTACTTC
clone size: few; J gene: TRBJ1-6; D gene: .; V gene: TRBV19; CDR3 protein: CASSIVAGHYSPLHF; CDR3 DNA: TGTGCCAGTAGTATAGTTGCAGGCCACTATTCACCCCTCCACTTT
clone size: many; J gene: TRBJ2-7; D gene: .; V gene: TRBV11-3; CDR3 protein: CASSFGTGPYEQYF; CDR3 DNA: TGTGCCAGCAGCTTCGGGACTGGCCCCTACGAGCAGTACTTC
clone size: many; J gene: TRBJ2-2; D gene: TRBD2; V gene: TRBV9; CDR3 protein: CASSVATSGMGTGELFF; CDR3 DNA: TGTGCCAGCAGCGTAGCTACTAGCGGGATGGGCACCGGGGAGCTGTTTTTT
clone size: few; J gene: TRBJ2-1; D gene: TRBD2; V gene: TRBV6-1; CDR3 protein: CASSEVVSGLELYNEQFF; CDR3 DNA: TGTGCCAGCAGTGAAGTTGTGAGCGGACTAGAACTTTACAATGAGCAGTTCTTC
clone size: few; J gene: TRBJ1-1; D gene: .; V gene: TRBV19; CDR3 protein: CASSIGPSNTEAFF; CDR3 DNA: TGTGCCAGTAGTATTGGCCCTTCAAACACTGAAGCTTTCTTT
clone size: .; J gene: TRBJ1-6; D gene: .; V gene: TRBV5-1; CDR3 protein: CASSVTGGQNSPLHF; CDR3 DNA: TGCGCCAGCAGCGTTACAGGAGGGCAAAATTCACCCCTCCACTTT
clone size: .; J gene: TRBJ2-3; D gene: TRBD2; V gene: TRBV18; CDR3 protein: CASSPASGLGTDTQYF; CDR3 DNA: TGTGCCAGCTCACCAGCATCGGGACTAGGCACAGATACGCAGTATTTT
clone size: .; J gene: TRBJ2-1; D gene: TRBD2; V gene: TRBV11-3; CDR3 protein: CASSPGLVYNEQFF; CDR3 DNA: TGTGCCAGCAGCCCGGGACTAGTCTACAATGAGCAGTTCTTC
clone size: medium-sized; J gene: TRBJ2-1; D gene: TRBD2; V gene: TRBV28; CDR3 protein: CASSLHLGGGTKYNEQFF; CDR3 DNA: TGTGCCAGCAGTTTACACCTGGGTGGGGGGACTAAATACAATGAGCAGTTCTTC
clone size: .; J gene: TRBJ2-7; D gene: .; V gene: TRBV5-1; CDR3 protein: CASSLLDSTYEQYF; CDR3 DNA: TGCGCCAGCAGCTTGTTGGACTCAACCTACGAGCAGTACTTC
clone size: once; J gene: TRBJ1-5; D gene: TRBD1; V gene: TRBV19; CDR3 protein: CASSSKGTGVYQPQHF; CDR3 DNA: TGTGCCAGTAGTTCTAAAGGGACAGGGGTTTATCAGCCCCAGCATTTT
clone size: many; J gene: TRBJ2-3; D gene: .; V gene: TRBV11-3; CDR3 protein: CASSLLPVADTQYF; CDR3 DNA: TGTGCCAGCAGCTTACTCCCCGTGGCAGATACGCAGTATTTT
clone size: large; J gene: TRBJ2-7; D gene: .; V gene: TRBV11-3; CDR3 protein: CASSSLQGRGYEQYF; CDR3 DNA: TGTGCCAGCAGCTCCCTACAGGGTCGGGGCTACGAGCAGTACTTC
clone size: few; J gene: TRBJ2-2; D gene: TRBD1; V gene: TRBV7-4; CDR3 protein: CASSSKKGTGLVGELFF; CDR3 DNA: TGTGCCAGCAGCTCCAAGAAGGGGACAGGGCTCGTCGGGGAGCTGTTTTTT
clone size: .; J gene: TRBJ1-5; D gene: .; V gene: TRBV7-6; CDR3 protein: CASSLEVGRNQPQHF; CDR3 DNA: TGTGCCAGCAGCTTAGAGGTAGGGAGGAATCAGCCCCAGCATTTT
clone size: many; J gene: TRBJ2-1; D gene: .; V gene: TRBV9; CDR3 protein: CASSVVGGDRNEQFF; CDR3 DNA: TGTGCCAGCAGCGTAGTGGGGGGGGACAGAAATGAGCAGTTCTTC
clone size: .; J gene: TRBJ1-2; D gene: .; V gene: TRBV10-2; CDR3 protein: CASSERANYGYTF; CDR3 DNA: TGCGCCAGCAGTGAGAGGGCTAACTATGGCTACACCTTC
clone size: few; J gene: TRBJ1-5; D gene: TRBD1; V gene: TRBV30; CDR3 protein: CAWSGTGISQPQHF; CDR3 DNA: TGTGCCTGGAGTGGGACAGGGATCAGTCAGCCCCAGCATTTT
clone size: .; J gene: TRBJ2-6; D gene: .; V gene: TRBV6-8; CDR3 protein: CASSHSLLRGSGANVLTF; CDR3 DNA: TGTGCCAGCAGTCATAGCTTACTAAGGGGCTCTGGGGCCAACGTCCTGACTTTC
clone size: .; J gene: TRBJ2-7; D gene: TRBD1; V gene: TRBV18; CDR3 protein: CASSPGQGYTYEQYF; CDR3 DNA: TGTGCCAGCTCACCGGGACAGGGCTATACCTACGAGCAGTACTTC
clone size: .; J gene: TRBJ2-1; D gene: TRBD2; V gene: TRBV5-1; CDR3 protein: CASSAGSGSGDEQFF; CDR3 DNA: TGCGCCAGCAGCGCCGGGAGCGGGAGTGGCGATGAGCAGTTCTTC
clone size: many; J gene: TRBJ2-1; D gene: .; V gene: TRBV11-3; CDR3 protein: CASSSQWGSTEQFF; CDR3 DNA: TGTGCCAGCAGCTCCCAATGGGGGAGCACTGAGCAGTTCTTC
clone size: .; J gene: TRBJ2-2; D gene: TRBD2; V gene: TRBV30; CDR3 protein: CAWKTSGRAFTGELFF; CDR3 DNA: TGTGCCTGGAAGACTAGCGGGAGGGCCTTTACCGGGGAGCTGTTTTTT
clone size: few; J gene: TRBJ1-2; D gene: TRBD1; V gene: TRBV27; CDR3 protein: CASGRAQGSRDGYTF; CDR3 DNA: TGTGCCAGCGGGAGGGCACAGGGGAGTAGGGATGGCTACACCTTC
clone size: .; J gene: TRBJ2-4; D gene: TRBD1; V gene: TRBV29-1; CDR3 protein: CSVGQVQNIQYF; CDR3 DNA: TGCAGCGTCGGACAGGTCCAAAACATTCAGTACTTC
clone size: .; J gene: TRBJ1-5; D gene: .; V gene: TRBV4-1; CDR3 protein: CASSPRTGQPQHF; CDR3 DNA: TGCGCCAGCAGCCCAAGGACTGGTCAGCCCCAGCATTTT
clone size: .; J gene: TRBJ1-2; D gene: .; V gene: TRBV29-1; CDR3 protein: CSVFGDGYGYTF; CDR3 DNA: TGCAGCGTCTTTGGGGACGGCTATGGCTACACCTTC
clone size: many; J gene: TRBJ1-5; D gene: TRBD1; V gene: TRBV11-3; CDR3 protein: CASSLVGGSNQPQHF; CDR3 DNA: TGTGCCAGCAGCTTAGTAGGGGGCAGCAATCAGCCCCAGCATTTT
clone size: medium-sized; J gene: TRBJ2-1; D gene: .; V gene: TRBV28; CDR3 protein: CASSRTRLTSYNEQFF; CDR3 DNA: TGTGCCAGCAGCCGAACAAGACTAACCTCCTACAATGAGCAGTTCTTC
clone size: .; J gene: TRBJ1-2; D gene: .; V gene: TRBV6-8; CDR3 protein: CASSLHGTAYGYTF; CDR3 DNA: TGTGCCAGCAGTTTACACGGGACGGCCTATGGCTACACCTTC
clone size: many; J gene: TRBJ1-5; D gene: .; V gene: TRBV6-8; CDR3 protein: CASSYQGTQPQHF; CDR3 DNA: TGTGCCAGCAGTTACCAGGGAACTCAGCCCCAGCATTTT
clone size: .; J gene: TRBJ2-7; D gene: .; V gene: TRBV23-1; CDR3 protein: CASSLPGYSYEQYF; CDR3 DNA: TGCGCCAGCAGCTTACCAGGGTACTCCTACGAGCAGTACTTC
clone size: .; J gene: TRBJ2-5; D gene: TRBD2; V gene: TRBV9; CDR3 protein: CASSLHGGGETQYF; CDR3 DNA: TGTGCCAGCAGTCTCCATGGGGGAGGGGAGACCCAGTACTTC
clone size: few; J gene: TRBJ2-2; D gene: .; V gene: TRBV6-7; CDR3 protein: CASSNTGELFF; CDR3 DNA: TGTGCCAGCAGTAACACCGGGGAGCTGTTTTTT
clone size: .; J gene: TRBJ1-2; D gene: TRBD1; V gene: TRBV19; CDR3 protein: CASSSRDRGPGYTF; CDR3 DNA: TGTGCCAGTAGTTCCCGGGACAGGGGGCCTGGCTACACCTTC
clone size: .; J gene: TRBJ1-1; D gene: .; V gene: TRBV6-8; CDR3 protein: CASSLDSNTEAFF; CDR3 DNA: TGTGCCAGCAGTCTCGACAGCAACACTGAAGCTTTCTTT
clone size: .; J gene: TRBJ1-1; D gene: .; V gene: TRBV19; CDR3 protein: CASSMGRDTEAFF; CDR3 DNA: TGTGCCAGTAGTATGGGCAGGGATACTGAAGCTTTCTTT
clone size: few; J gene: TRBJ2-7; D gene: .; V gene: TRBV11-3; CDR3 protein: CASSFGRERSEQYF; CDR3 DNA: TGTGCCAGCAGCTTTGGGCGGGAACGTAGCGAGCAGTACTTC
clone size: .; J gene: TRBJ2-1; D gene: TRBD1; V gene: TRBV28; CDR3 protein: CASSSYTGQGNSLNYNEQFF; CDR3 DNA: TGTGCCAGCAGTTCCTATACGGGACAGGGAAATAGCTTAAACTACAATGAGCAGTTCTTC
clone size: .; J gene: TRBJ2-1; D gene: TRBD2; V gene: TRBV19; CDR3 protein: CASSPFLRETYNEQFF; CDR3 DNA: TGTGCCAGTAGTCCCTTCTTGCGGGAGACCTACAATGAGCAGTTCTTC
clone size: few; J gene: TRBJ1-4; D gene: TRBD1; V gene: TRBV5-1; CDR3 protein: CASSLQGEGKNEKLFF; CDR3 DNA: TGCGCCAGCAGCTTGCAGGGGGAAGGGAAAAATGAAAAACTGTTTTTT
clone size: many; J gene: TRBJ1-2; D gene: .; V gene: TRBV11-3; CDR3 protein: CASSPPPQRNYGYTF; CDR3 DNA: TGTGCCAGCAGCCCCCCCCCGCAGCGGAACTATGGCTACACCTTC
clone size: once; J gene: TRBJ1-3; D gene: .; V gene: TRBV10-1; CDR3 protein: CATQRITGNTIYF; CDR3 DNA: TGCGCCACCCAAAGAATAACTGGAAACACCATATATTTT
clone size: .; J gene: TRBJ2-5; D gene: TRBD2; V gene: TRBV5-1; CDR3 protein: CASSLVGLAGQETQYF; CDR3 DNA: TGCGCCAGCAGCTTGGTGGGACTAGCGGGCCAAGAGACCCAGTACTTC
clone size: .; J gene: TRBJ2-5; D gene: .; V gene: TRBV29-1; CDR3 protein: CSVVEQWQETQYF; CDR3 DNA: TGCAGCGTTGTTGAGCAGTGGCAAGAGACCCAGTACTTC
clone size: many; J gene: TRBJ1-3; D gene: .; V gene: TRBV11-3; CDR3 protein: CASSSPGISGNTIYF; CDR3 DNA: TGTGCCAGCAGTTCCCCGGGGATCTCTGGAAACACCATATATTTT